The clone carrying this TCR beta chain was recorded only once. This specimen comes from a study of blood T cell repertoires in COVID-19. Study-wide context: Samples representing acute and convalescent COVID-19 were sourced from the United States, Italy and Spain. Nucleic acid was either cDNA or gDNA, and it came from T cells, B-cell-depleted T cells, or PBMCs.

As processed by the authors: Estimates of nucleated cell counts were drawn from the amplification of reference gene primers. TCRdb's table, derived via immunoSEQ multiplex PCR, lists solely in-frame clones and lacks some. V, J and clone size are taken as reported in that table, and D and trimming were inferred from the DNA itself. This table holds about 210,000 clones, about four fifths found once. The sequence was collected from a man aged 60 to 75 with acute or convalescent COVID-19. The specimen sequenced was peripheral blood.

CDR3 sequence (DNA): TGTGCCAGCAGTACCACAGGGGTGGGTGGCTACACCTTC. It translates to CASSTTGVGGYTF. The J gene is TRBJ1-2, the V gene TRBV12-3 or TRBV12-4; TRBD1 matches 7 bases. This CDR3 contains 13 residues. V shed 5 bases and J 7 bases; nucleotides not matched to a gene: 7.